This record concerns one T cell receptor (beta chain) sequence. Trimming shortened V by 5 bases and J by 0 bases, and 14 bases separated the two germline ends. CDR1 is MNHEY and CDR2 is SMNVEV in the germline V gene (reference sequence). The CDR3 contains 15 residues. This specimen belongs to a study of blood T cell repertoires in COVID-19. Profiling relied on immunoSEQ multiplex PCR, and the TCRdb table lists in-frame clones only, not all of them. The sample carries some 130,000 clones, more than 75% recorded once. The chain has TRBV27 and TRBJ2-7; maybe TRBD1 (5 bases). What was sequenced was peripheral blood. The source of this sequence is a woman aged 45-65 years who had recovered from COVID-19. The CDR3 nucleotides read TGTGCCAGCAGTAAGGGGTCTAGGAGCTCCTACGAGCAGTACTTC. Protein: CASSKGSRSSYEQYF.